The 4 T cell receptor beta chains given below trace back to one sample, sequenced in a study of T cell changes during pregnancy in multiple sclerosis. Libraries were prepared by immunoSEQ multiplex PCR; TCRdb keeps only in-frame clonotypes and omits some of them. Here the sample spans about 24,000 clones, roughly 91% being singletons. The specimen was CD4+ T cells from peripheral blood mononuclear cells, collected in the first trimester of pregnancy. Source of these receptors: a female donor in good health, enrolled as a control in a pregnancy study.

The chain employs TRBV10-2 and TRBJ1-6; the D gene is possibly TRBD1 (5 bases). V was cut by 8 bases and J by 7 bases, with 9 bases left in between. The germline V gene encodes CDR1 WSHSY and CDR2 SAAADI. The CDR3 length is 12 residues. CDR3 loop: CASGPGNSPLHF. The CDR3, as DNA: TGCGCCAGCGGCCCAGGGAATTCACCCCTCCACTTT.

The chain employs TRBV6-6 and TRBJ1-2; 7 bases agree with TRBD1. CDR3 length: 14 residues. V was pared by 4 bases and J by 3 bases, with 5 bases of the junction left unmatched. CDR1 and CDR2 (germline): MNHNY, SVGAGI (reference sequence). The CDR3: CASSLTGSDYGYTF. For the CDR3, the DNA is TGTGCCAGCAGTTTGACAGGGTCGGACTATGGCTACACCTTC.

A single count supports this clone. The chain has TRBV19 and TRBJ1-1, with a tentative D call TRBD1 (6 bases). CDR3 length: 15 amino acids. Germline assignment: CDR1 LNHDA and CDR2 SQIVND (reference sequence). The V and J ends lost 3 bases and 5 bases respectively, with 16 bases between them. For the CDR3, the DNA is TGTGCCAGTAGTATCGAGACAGGATGGGGGACTGAAGCTTTCTTT. Its translation: CASSIETGWGTEAFF.

J is TRBJ2-3 and V is TRBV27; TRBD2 aligns across 7 bases. CDR3 length: 15 residues. Trimming removed 6 bases from V and 3 bases from J; junction bases left unmatched: 9. The germline V gene encodes CDR1 MNHEY and CDR2 SMNVEV (reference sequence). The CDR3 sequence is CASRKTLAVTDTQYF. The CDR3 nucleotides are TGTGCCAGCAGGAAGACCCTAGCGGTGACAGATACGCAGTATTTT.